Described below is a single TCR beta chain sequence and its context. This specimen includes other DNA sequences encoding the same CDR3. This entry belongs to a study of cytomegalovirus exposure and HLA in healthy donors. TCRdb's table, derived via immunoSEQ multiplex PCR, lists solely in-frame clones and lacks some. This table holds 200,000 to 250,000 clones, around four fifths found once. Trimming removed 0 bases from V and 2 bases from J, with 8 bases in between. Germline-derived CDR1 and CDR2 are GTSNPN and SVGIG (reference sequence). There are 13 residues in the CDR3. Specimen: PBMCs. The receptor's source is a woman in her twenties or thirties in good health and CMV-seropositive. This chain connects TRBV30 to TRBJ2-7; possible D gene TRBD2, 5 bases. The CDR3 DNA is TGTGCCTGGAGTGTTTCGGGGACCTACGAGCAGTACTTC. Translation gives CAWSVSGTYEQYF.